This TCR beta chain emerged from a study of blood T cells in healthy people across ages. With a J-beta primer mix and a sample-barcoded 5' primer, a second PCR ran roughly 7 to 11 cycles. From the 5' RACE reads, TCRdb called clonotypes with MiXCR, one entry per CDR3 protein. The sample shows fewer than 650,000 distinct CDR3 sequences, over 25% of them seen only once. This CDR3 has 15 residues. V trimming: 5 bases; J trimming: 7 bases; junction bases outside the gene matches: 10. Germline CDR1 LNHDA, CDR2 SQIVND (reference sequence). This clonotype was seen a few times. This same sample was also taken into another study, of T cells of mothers and their children.

The sequencing input was blood. The chain carries TRBV19 and TRBJ2-7; TRBD2 aligns across 11 bases. The clonotype originates from a boy between 2 and 10 years old in good health. CDR3 protein: CASSLSLAGAREQYF. CDR3 sequence (DNA): TGTGCCAGTAGTCTCTCACTAGCGGGAGCGAGGGAGCAGTACTTC.